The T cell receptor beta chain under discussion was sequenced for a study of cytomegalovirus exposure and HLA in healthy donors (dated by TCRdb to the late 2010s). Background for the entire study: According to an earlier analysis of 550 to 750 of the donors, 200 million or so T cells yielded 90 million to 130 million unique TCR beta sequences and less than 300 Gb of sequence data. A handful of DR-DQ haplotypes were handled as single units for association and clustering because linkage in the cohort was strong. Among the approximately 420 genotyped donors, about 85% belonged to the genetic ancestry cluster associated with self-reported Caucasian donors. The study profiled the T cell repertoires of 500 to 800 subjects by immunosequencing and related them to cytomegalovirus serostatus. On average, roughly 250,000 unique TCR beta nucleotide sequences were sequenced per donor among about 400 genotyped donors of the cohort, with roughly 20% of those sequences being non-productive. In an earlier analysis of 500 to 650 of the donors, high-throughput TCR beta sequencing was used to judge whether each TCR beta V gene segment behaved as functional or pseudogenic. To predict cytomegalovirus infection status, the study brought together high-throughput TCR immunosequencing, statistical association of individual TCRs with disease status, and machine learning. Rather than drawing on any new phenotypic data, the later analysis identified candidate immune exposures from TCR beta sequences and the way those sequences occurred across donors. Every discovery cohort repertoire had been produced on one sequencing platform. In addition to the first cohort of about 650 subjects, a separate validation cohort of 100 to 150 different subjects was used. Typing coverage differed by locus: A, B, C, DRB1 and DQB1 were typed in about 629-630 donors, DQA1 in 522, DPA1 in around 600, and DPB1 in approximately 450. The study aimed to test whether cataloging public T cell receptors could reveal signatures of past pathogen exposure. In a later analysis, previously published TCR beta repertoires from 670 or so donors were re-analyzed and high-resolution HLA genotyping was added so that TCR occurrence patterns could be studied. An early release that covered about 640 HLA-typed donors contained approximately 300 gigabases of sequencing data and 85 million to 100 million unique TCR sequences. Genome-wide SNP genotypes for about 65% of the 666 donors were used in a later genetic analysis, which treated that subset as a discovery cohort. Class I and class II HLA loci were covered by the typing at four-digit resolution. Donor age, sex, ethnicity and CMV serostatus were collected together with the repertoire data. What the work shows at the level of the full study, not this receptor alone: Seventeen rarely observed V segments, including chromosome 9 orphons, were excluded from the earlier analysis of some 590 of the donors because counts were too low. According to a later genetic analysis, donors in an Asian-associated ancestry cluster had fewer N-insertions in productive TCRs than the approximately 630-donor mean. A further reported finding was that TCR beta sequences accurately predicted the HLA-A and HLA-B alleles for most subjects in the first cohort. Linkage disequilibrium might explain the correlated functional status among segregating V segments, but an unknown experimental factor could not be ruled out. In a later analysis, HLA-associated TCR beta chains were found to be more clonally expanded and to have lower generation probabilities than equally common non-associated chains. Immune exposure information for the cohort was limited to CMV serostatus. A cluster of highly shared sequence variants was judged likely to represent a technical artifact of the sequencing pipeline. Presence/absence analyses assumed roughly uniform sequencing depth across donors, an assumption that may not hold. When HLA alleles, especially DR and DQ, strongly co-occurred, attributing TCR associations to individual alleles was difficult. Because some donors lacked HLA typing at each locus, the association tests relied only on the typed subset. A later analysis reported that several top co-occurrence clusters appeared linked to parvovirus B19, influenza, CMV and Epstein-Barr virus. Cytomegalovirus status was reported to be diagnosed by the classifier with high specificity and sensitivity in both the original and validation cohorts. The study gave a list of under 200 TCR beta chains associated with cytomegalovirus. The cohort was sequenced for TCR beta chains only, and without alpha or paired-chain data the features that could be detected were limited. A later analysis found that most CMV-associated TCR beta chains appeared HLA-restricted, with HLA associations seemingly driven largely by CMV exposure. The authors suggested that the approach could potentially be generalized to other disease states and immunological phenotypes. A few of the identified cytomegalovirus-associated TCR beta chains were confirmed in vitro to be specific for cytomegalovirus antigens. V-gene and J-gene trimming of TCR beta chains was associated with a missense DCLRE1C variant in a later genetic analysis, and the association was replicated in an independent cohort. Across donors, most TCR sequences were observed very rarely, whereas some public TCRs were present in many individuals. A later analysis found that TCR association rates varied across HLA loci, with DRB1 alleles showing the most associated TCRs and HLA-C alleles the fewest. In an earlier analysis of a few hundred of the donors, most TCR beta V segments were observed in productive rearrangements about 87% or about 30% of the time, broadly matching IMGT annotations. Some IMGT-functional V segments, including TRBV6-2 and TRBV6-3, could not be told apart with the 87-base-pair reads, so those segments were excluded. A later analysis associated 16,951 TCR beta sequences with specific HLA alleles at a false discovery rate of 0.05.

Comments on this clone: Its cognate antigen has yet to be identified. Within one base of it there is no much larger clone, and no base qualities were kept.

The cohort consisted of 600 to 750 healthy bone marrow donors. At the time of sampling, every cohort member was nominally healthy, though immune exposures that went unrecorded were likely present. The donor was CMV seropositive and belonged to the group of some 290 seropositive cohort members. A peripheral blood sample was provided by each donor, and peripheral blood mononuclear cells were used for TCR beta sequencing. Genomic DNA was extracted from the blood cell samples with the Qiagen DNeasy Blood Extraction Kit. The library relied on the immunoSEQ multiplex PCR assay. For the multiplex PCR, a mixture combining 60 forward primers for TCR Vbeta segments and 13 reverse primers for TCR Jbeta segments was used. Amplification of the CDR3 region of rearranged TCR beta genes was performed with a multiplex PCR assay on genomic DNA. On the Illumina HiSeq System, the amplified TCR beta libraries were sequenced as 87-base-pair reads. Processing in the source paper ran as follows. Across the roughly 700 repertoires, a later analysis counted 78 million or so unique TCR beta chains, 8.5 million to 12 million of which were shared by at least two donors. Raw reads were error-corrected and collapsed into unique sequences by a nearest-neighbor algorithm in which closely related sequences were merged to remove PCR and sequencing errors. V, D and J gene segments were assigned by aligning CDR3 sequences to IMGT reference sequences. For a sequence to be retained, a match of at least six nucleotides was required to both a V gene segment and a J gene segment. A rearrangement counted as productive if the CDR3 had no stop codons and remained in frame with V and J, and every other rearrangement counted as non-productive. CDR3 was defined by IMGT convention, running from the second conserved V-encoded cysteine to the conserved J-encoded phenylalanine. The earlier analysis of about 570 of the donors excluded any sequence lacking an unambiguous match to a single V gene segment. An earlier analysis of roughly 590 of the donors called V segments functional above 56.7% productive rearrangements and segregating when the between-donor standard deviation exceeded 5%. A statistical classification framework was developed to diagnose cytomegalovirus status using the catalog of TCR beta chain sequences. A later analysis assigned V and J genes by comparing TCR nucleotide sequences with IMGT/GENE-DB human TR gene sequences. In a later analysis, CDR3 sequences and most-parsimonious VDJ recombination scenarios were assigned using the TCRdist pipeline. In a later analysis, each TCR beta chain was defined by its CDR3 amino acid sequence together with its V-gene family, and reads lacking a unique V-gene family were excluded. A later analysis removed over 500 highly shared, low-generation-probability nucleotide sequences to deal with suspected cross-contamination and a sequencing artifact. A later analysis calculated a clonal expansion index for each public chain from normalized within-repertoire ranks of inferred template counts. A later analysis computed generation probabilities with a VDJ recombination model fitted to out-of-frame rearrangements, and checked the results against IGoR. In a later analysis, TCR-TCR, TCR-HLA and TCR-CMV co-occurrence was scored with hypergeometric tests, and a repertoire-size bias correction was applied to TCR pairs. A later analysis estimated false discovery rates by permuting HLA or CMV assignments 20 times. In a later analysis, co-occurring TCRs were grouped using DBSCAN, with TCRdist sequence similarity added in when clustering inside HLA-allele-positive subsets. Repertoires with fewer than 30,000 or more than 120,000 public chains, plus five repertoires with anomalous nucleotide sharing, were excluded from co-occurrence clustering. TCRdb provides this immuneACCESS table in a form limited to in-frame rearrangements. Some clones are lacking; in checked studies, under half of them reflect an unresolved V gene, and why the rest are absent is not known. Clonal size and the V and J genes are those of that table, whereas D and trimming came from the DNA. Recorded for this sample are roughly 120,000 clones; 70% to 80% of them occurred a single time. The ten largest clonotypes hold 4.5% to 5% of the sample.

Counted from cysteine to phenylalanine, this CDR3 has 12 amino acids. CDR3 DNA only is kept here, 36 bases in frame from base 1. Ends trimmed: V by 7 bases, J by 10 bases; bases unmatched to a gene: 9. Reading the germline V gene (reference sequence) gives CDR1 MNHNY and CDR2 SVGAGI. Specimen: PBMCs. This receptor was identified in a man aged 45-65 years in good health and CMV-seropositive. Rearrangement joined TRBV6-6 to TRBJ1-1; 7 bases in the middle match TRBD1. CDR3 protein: CASTRGLEAAFF. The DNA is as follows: TGTGCCAGCACCAGGGGGTTGGAGGCAGCTTTCTTT.